These T cell receptor beta chains were read from a single sample in a study of blood T cell repertoires in COVID-19. Sequencing was performed with immunoSEQ multiplex PCR; in TCRdb, only in-frame clones are kept and a portion is missing. The sample gives 200,000 to 250,000 clones, about four fifths of which show up once; about 2.9% is in the top ten. The sample was peripheral blood. The source of these receptors is a woman between 25 and 40 years old who had recovered from COVID-19. Each CDR3 is given without its conserved first and last residue. D genes are given only for firm matches.

TRBJ2-7	TRBD1	TRBV30	AWSRDSYEQY
TRBJ2-7	-	TRBV11-3	ASSSRGEQY
TRBJ2-5	TRBD2	TRBV3-1/TRBV3-2	ASSQETSGQETQY
TRBJ2-3	-	TRBV9	ASSVSRDTDTQY
TRBJ2-3	TRBD1	TRBV30	AWEGQTGITDTQY
TRBJ2-7	TRBD2	TRBV29-1	SVLTGTSIKQY
TRBJ2-1	TRBD1	TRBV4-1	ASSQGPPMTGGNEQF
TRBJ1-1	-	TRBV19	ASSIAVYTEAF
TRBJ2-7	TRBD1	TRBV5-1	ASSRRGTDYEQY
TRBJ2-3	TRBD2	TRBV9	ASRGTSGSASTDTQY
TRBJ2-7	TRBD2	TRBV6-5	AGGVTRYEQY
TRBJ2-3	TRBD2	TRBV5-1	ASSPSGRDTDTQY
TRBJ2-1	-	TRBV11-2	ASSPSGLLSSYNEQF
TRBJ2-5	TRBD1	TRBV5-1	ASSWGQGYYQETQY
TRBJ2-7	TRBD2	TRBV6-5	ASSYSKASGLYEQY
TRBJ1-1	TRBD1	TRBV30	AWSAMGQGDTEAF
TRBJ2-7	TRBD1	TRBV5-6	ASSYRDRGGYEQY
TRBJ2-1	-	TRBV6-5	ASSYEGYNEQF
TRBJ2-3	TRBD2	TRBV6-5	ASSYSAGGLPDTQY
TRBJ2-3	TRBD2	TRBV28	ASSRGGAADTQY
TRBJ1-1	TRBD1	TRBV19	ASSIPGQGAHTEAF
TRBJ2-3	TRBD2	TRBV28	ASSLSSGRARSTDTQY
TRBJ2-7	TRBD2	TRBV9	ASSVGSGDAYEQY
TRBJ2-5	-	TRBV6-5	ASSYGDSRGQETQY
TRBJ1-4	-	TRBV6-1	ASSEAPGGEKLF
TRBJ2-1	-	TRBV11-1	ASSVRLGLLNEQF
TRBJ2-2	-	TRBV20-1	SASDGGYNTGELF
TRBJ1-1	TRBD1	TRBV29-1	SVSTGVTEAF
TRBJ2-5	TRBD2	TRBV3-1/TRBV3-2	ASSPGLVLGETQY
TRBJ2-7	TRBD1	TRBV28	ASSLRQGQVQPKQY
TRBJ2-3	TRBD2	TRBV20-1	SAPRRERWY
TRBJ2-3	TRBD2	TRBV6-1	ASSEEAGGTDTQY
TRBJ2-1	TRBD2	TRBV9	ASSSSRTSGRQYNEQF
TRBJ1-4	TRBD1	TRBV5-1	ASSLPRGEKLF
TRBJ1-5	-	TRBV2	ASTSSRAQPQH
TRBJ2-7	-	TRBV30	AWSVGDTYEQY